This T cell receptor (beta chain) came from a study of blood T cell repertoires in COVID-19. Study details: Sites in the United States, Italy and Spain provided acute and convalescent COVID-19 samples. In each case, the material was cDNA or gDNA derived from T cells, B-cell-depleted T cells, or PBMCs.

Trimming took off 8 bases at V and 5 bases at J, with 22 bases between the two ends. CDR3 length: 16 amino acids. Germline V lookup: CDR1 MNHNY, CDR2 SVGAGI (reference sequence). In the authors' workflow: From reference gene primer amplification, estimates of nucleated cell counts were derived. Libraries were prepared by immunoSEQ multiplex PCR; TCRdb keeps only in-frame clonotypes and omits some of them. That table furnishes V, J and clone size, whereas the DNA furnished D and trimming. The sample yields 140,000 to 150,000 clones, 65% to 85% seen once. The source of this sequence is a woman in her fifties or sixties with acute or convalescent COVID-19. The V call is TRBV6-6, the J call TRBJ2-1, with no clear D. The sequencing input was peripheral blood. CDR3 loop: CASFKSFEVTNNEQFF. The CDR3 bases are TGTGCCAGCTTCAAGTCCTTTGAAGTTACAAACAATGAGCAGTTCTTC.